Reported below is one T cell receptor beta chain. The source of the sample is a study of blood T cell repertoires in COVID-19. As for the study in general: From the United States, Italy and Spain came samples of acute and convalescent COVID-19. PBMCs, B-cell-depleted T cells, or T cells were the source of the cDNA or gDNA that made up the material.

Authors' processing steps: From reference gene primer amplification, estimates of nucleated cell counts were derived. Clones were read by immunoSEQ multiplex PCR, and TCRdb kept only the in-frame ones, dropping some. From that table come the V and J calls and clone size; the DNA was used to work out D and trimming. The table records fewer than 200,000 clones, approximately 85% of them present only once. Germline trimming cut 4 bases from V and 0 bases from J; bases unmatched to any gene: 7. CDR3 size: 15 residues. Per germline, CDR1 SGHNT and CDR2 YYREEE (reference sequence). Seattle's cohort entered during active infection and was followed longitudinally.

The sequence was collected from a woman aged 45 to 65 with COVID-19, enrolled during active disease. Sequencing was performed on peripheral blood. The chain couples TRBV5-4 to TRBJ2-7; 7 positions agree with TRBD1. CDR3 bases: TGTGCCAGCAGCCTCCCGGGACAGCTCTCCTACGAGCAGTACTTC. Protein sequence: CASSLPGQLSYEQYF.